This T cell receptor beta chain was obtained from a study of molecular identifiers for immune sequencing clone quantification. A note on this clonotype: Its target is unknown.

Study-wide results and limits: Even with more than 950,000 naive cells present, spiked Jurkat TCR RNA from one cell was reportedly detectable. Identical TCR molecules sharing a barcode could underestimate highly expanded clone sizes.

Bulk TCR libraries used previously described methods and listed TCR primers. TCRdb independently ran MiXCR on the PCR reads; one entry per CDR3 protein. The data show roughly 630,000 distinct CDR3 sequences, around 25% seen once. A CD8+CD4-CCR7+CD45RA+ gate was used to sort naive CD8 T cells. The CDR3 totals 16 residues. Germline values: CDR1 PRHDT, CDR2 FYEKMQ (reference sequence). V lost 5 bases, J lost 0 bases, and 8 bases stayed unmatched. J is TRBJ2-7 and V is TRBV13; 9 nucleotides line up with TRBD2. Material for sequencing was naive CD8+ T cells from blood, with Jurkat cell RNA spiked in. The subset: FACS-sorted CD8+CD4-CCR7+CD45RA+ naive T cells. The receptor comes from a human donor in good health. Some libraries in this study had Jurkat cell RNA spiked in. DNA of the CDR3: TGTGCCAGCAGCCCCAGACTAGCGGAGGCCTCCTACGAGCAGTACTTC. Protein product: CASSPRLAEASYEQYF.